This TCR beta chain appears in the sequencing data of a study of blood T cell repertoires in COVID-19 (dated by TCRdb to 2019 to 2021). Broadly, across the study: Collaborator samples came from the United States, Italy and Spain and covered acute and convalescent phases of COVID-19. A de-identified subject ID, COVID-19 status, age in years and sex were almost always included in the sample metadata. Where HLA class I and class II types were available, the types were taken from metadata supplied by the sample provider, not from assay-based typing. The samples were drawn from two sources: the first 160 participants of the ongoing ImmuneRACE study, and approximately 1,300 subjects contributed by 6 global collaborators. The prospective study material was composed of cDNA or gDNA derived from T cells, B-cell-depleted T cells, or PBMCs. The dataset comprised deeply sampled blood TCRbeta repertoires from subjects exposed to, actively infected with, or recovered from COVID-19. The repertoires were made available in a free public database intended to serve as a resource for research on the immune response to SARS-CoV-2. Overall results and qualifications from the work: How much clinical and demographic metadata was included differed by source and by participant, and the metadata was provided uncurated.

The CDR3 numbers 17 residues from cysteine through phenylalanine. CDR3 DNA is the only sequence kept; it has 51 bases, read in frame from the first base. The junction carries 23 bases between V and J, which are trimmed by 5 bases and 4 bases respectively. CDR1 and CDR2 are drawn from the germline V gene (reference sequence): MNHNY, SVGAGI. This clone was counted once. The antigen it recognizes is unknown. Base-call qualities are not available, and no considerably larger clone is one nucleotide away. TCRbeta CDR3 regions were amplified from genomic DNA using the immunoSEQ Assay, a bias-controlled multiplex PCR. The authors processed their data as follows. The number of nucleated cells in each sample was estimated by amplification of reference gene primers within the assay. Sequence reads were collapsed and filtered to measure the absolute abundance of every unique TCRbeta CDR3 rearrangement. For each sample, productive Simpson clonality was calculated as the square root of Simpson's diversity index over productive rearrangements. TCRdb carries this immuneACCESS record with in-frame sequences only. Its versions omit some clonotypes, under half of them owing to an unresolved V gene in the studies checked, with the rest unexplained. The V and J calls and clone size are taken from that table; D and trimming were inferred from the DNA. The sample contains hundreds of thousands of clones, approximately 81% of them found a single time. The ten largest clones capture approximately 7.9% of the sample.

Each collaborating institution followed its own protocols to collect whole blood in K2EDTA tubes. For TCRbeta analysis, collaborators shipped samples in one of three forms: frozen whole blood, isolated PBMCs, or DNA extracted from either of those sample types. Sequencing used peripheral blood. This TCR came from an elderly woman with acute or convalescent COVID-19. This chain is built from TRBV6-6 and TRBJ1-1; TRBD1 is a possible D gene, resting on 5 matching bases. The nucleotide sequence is TGTGCCAGCAGTCTTCAGGGTATCTCGGCAATAGGCACTGAAGCTTTCTTT. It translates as CASSLQGISAIGTEAFF.